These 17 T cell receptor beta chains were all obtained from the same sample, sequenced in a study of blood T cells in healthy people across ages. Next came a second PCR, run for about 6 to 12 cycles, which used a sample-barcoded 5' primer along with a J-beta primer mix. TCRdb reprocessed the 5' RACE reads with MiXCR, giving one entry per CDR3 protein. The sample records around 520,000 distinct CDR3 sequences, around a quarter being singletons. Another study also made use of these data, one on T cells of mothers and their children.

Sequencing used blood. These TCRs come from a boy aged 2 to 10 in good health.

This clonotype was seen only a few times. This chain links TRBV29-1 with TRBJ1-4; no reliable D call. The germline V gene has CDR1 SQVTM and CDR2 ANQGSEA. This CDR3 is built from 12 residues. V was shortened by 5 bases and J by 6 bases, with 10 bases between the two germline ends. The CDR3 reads CSVRSDYEKLFF. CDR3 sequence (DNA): TGCAGCGTTCGGAGTGACTATGAAAAACTGTTTTTT.

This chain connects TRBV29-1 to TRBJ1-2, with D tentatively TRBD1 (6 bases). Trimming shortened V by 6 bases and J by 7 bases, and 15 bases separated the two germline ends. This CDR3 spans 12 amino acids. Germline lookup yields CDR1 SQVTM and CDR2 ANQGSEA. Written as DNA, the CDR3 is TGCAGCGTCGAAATTAGGGGGGTTGGCTACACCTTC. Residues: CSVEIRGVGYTF.

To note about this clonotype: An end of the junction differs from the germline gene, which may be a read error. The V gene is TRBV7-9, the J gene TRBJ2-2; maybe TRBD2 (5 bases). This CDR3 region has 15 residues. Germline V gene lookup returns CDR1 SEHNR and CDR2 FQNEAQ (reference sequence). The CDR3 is CASSLVTASTGEPFF. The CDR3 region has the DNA TGTGCCAGCAGCTTAGTCACAGCGAGCACCGGGGAGCCGTTTTTT.

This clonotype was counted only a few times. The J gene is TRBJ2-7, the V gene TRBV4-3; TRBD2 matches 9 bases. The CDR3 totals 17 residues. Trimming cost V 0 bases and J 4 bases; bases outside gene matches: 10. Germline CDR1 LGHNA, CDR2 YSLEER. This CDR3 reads CASSQDRGGRARYEQYF. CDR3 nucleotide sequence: TGCGCCAGCAGCCAAGATCGGGGCGGGAGGGCCAGGTACGAGCAGTACTTC.

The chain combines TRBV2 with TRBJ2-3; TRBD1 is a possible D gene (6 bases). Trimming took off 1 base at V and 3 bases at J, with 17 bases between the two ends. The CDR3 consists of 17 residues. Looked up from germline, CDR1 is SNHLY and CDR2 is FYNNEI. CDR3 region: CASSEVTGWGVTDTQYF. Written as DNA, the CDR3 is TGTGCCAGCAGTGAAGTTACAGGGTGGGGAGTTACAGATACGCAGTATTTT.

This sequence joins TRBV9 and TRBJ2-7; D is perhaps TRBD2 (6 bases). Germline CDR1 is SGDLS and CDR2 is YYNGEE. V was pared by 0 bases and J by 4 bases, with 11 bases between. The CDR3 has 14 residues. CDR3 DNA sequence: TGTGCCAGCAGCGTAGGGCCTAGCGCTTACGAGCAGTACTTC. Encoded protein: CASSVGPSAYEQYF.

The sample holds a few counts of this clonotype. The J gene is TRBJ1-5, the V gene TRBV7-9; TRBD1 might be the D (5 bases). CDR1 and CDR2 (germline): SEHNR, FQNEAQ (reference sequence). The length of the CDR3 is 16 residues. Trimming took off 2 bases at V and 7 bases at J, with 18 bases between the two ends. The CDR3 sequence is CASSLNHGGIVQPQHF. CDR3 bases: TGTGCCAGCAGCTTAAACCACGGGGGTATAGTACAGCCCCAGCATTTT.

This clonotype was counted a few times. CDR3 amino acids: CASRGQGMNTEAFF. The CDR3 DNA follows: TGTGCCAGCAGGGGACAGGGGATGAACACTGAAGCTTTCTTT. V gene TRBV12-3 or TRBV12-4 combines with J gene TRBJ1-1, with 10 bases aligning to TRBD1. Unmatched junction bases numbered 1, after V lost 6 bases and J lost 0 bases. The CDR3 loop spans 14 amino acids.

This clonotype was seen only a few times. CDR3: CASSLASVASGETQYF. The DNA of the CDR3 is TGCGCCAGCAGCTTGGCTTCCGTCGCGTCAGGGGAGACCCAGTACTTC. The chain couples TRBV5-1 to TRBJ2-5, with D tentatively TRBD1 (5 bases). CDR3 length: 16 amino acids. V was clipped by 0 bases and J by 5 bases, with 17 bases between them. CDR1 SGHRS and CDR2 YFSETQ come from the germline V gene. The full variable domain, rest sourced from reference TRBV5-1 and TRBJ2-5, is KAGVTQTPRYLIKTRGQQVTLSCSPISGHRSVSWYQQTPGQGLQFLFEYFSETQRNKGNFPGRFSGRQFSNSRSEMNVSTLELGDSALYLCASSLASVASGETQYFGPGTRLLVL.

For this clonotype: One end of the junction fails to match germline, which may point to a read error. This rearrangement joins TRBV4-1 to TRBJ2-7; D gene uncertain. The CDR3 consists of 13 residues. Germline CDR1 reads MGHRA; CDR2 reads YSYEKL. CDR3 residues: CASSQEGKGEQHF. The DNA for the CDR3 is TGCGCCAGCAGCCAAGAAGGGAAAGGCGAGCAGCACTTC.

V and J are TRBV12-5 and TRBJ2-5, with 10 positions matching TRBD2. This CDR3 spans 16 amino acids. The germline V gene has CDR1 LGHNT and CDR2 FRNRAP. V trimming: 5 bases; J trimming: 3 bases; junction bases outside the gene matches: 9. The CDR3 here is CASGPRDSGGKETQYF. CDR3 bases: TGTGCTAGTGGTCCCCGGGATAGCGGGGGGAAAGAGACCCAGTACTTC.

CDR3 coding DNA: TGTGCCAGCTCACGGGGCCAGTACACTGAAGCTTTCTTT. Its translation: CASSRGQYTEAFF. This chain links TRBV18 with TRBJ1-1; D is perhaps TRBD1 (5 bases). This CDR3 is built from 13 residues. Trimming removed 4 bases from V and 3 bases from J, with 9 bases in between. The V gene's germline CDR1 is KGHSH and CDR2 LQKENI.

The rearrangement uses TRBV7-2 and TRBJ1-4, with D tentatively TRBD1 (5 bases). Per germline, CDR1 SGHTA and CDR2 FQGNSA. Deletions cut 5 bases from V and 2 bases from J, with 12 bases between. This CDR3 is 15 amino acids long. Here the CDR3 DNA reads TGTGCCAGCAGCACCCGTCGGGGGACTAATGAAAAACTGTTTTTT. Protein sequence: CASSTRRGTNEKLFF.

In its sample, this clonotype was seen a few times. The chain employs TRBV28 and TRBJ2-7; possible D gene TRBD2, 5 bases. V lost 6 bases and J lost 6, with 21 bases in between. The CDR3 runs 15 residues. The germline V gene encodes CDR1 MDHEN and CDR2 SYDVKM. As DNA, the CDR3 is TGTGCCAGCAGCCTCAGGCGTGGCGGGTTGGTCGAGCAGTACTTC. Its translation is CASSLRRGGLVEQYF.

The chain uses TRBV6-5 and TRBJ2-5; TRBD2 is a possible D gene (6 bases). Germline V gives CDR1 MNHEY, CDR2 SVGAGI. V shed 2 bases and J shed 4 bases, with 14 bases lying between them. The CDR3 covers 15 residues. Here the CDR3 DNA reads TGTGCCAGCAGTTACCGGCGGGACGGCGTAGAGACCCAGTACTTC. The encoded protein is CASSYRRDGVETQYF.

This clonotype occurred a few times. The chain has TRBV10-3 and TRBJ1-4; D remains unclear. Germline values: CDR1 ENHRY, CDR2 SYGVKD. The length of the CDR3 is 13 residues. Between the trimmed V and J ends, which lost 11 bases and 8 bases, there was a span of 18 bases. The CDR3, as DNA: TGTGCCGTCAACCGGGAGAAAGGGGAAAAACTGTTTTTT. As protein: CAVNREKGEKLFF.

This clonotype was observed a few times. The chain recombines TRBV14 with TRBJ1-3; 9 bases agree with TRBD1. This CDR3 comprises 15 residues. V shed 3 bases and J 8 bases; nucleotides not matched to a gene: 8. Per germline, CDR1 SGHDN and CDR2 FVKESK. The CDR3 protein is CASSQHRGLVDTIYF. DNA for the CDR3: TGTGCCAGCAGCCAGCACAGGGGGCTGGTAGACACCATATATTTT.